This T cell receptor (beta chain) was captured by sequencing in a study of OX40 agonist ivuxolimab in advanced cancers. At the level of the whole study: The costimulatory receptor OX40 (CD134) was targeted by ivuxolimab, a fully human IgG2 agonistic monoclonal antibody. Intravenous ivuxolimab was administered to patients every 2 weeks at six dose levels: 0.01, 0.1, 0.3, 1.5, 3 and 10 mg/kg. Of the approximately 50 dose-escalation patients, hepatocellular carcinoma was present in about 19, melanoma in about 15, renal cell carcinoma in 9 and head and neck cancer in 9. The dose-escalation cohort was 80% to 90% male with a mean age of about 54 years, ranging from roughly 20 to 80. Patients were allowed to have had prior anti-PD-1, anti-PD-L1 or anti-CTLA-4 therapy, and around 37% of the dose-escalation patients had previously received checkpoint inhibitors. Partial responses were achieved by three dose-escalation patients, of whom one had hepatocellular carcinoma and two had cutaneous melanoma. The purpose of peripheral TCRbeta sequencing was to test whether ivuxolimab changed TCR sequence diversity and led to clonal T-cell expansion. The paper describes the monotherapy dose-escalation part (N ≈ 49 patients) of the phase I trial of ivuxolimab.

Results the study describes overall, beyond this receptor: At doses of 0.1 to 3.0 mg/kg, clonal expansion of both CD4+ and CD8+ T cells in blood was seen between baseline and week 6. In the 0.1-3.0 mg/kg groups, partial responders were among the patients with the lowest normalized peripheral clonal expansion, particularly in CD8+ T cells. After ivuxolimab, more expanded clones were found on average in CD8+ T cells than in CD4+ T cells. Low levels of normalized T-cell clonal expansion were also shown by some nonresponding patients. Antigen specificity was not determined for the clonally expanded peripheral T cells.

Comment on this clone: Its antigen remains unidentified. No base quality values were provided; no much bigger clone lies one nucleotide off.

To sequence the TCRbeta CDR3 region, genomic DNA was isolated from the sorted cells. TCRbeta CDR3 regions were sequenced using the immunoSEQ Assay. Held by TCRdb, this immuneACCESS table contains in-frame sequences only and omits some clones. Under half of the omission traces to an unresolved V gene where checked; the cause of the rest is unknown. Present in this sample are tens of thousands of clones, just under 85% of which were seen just once. The biggest ten clones account for over 4.5% of the sample. Trimmed from V: 0 bases; trimmed from J: 1 base; junction bases lacking a gene match: 12. There are 22 amino acids in the CDR3, from cysteine to phenylalanine inclusive. Left in the record is the CDR3 DNA by itself, 66 bases read in frame from the first base. The trial excluded patients who had a history of autoimmune disease or were on systemic immunosuppression. In every dose cohort, peripheral blood was drawn for TCR sequencing at baseline, cycle 4 day 1, and cycle 7 day 1. Samples were obtained from an open-label, multicenter, first-in-human phase I dose-escalation trial of ivuxolimab. The trial enrolled adults with locally advanced or metastatic head and neck squamous cell, hepatocellular, melanoma or renal cell carcinoma. Before TCR sequencing, CD4+ and CD8+ T cells were separately sorted from peripheral blood.

The TCR comes from an adult with an advanced solid tumor such as melanoma, head and neck, liver or kidney cancer. The receptor chain draws on TRBV23-1 and TRBJ2-1, with 16 central nucleotides matching TRBD2. TRBV23-1 is marked as an open reading frame, function uncertain. This specimen was CD4+ or CD8+ T cells sorted from blood, taken in a trial of the OX40 agonist ivuxolimab. The CDR3 reads CASSQSDFPGLAGGRSYNEQFF. The DNA sequence reads TGCGCCAGCAGTCAATCGGACTTTCCGGGACTAGCGGGGGGGCGGTCCTACAATGAGCAGTTCTTC.